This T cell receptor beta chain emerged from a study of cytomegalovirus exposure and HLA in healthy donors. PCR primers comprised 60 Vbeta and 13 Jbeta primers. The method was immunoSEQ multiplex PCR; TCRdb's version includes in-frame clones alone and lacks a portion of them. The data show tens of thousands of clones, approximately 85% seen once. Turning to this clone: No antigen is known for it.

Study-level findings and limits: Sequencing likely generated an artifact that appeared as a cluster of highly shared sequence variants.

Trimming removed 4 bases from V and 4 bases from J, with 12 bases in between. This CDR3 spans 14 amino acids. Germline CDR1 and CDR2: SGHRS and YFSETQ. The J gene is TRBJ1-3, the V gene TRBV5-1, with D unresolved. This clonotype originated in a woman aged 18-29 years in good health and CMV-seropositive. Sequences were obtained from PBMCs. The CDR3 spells CASSPTGLGNTIYF. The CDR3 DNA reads TGCGCCAGCAGCCCCACGGGTTTAGGAAACACCATATATTTT. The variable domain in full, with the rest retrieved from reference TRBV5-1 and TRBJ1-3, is KAGVTQTPRYLIKTRGQQVTLSCSPISGHRSVSWYQQTPGQGLQFLFEYFSETQRNKGNFPGRFSGRQFSNSRSEMNVSTLELGDSALYLCASSPTGLGNTIYFGEGSWLTVV.